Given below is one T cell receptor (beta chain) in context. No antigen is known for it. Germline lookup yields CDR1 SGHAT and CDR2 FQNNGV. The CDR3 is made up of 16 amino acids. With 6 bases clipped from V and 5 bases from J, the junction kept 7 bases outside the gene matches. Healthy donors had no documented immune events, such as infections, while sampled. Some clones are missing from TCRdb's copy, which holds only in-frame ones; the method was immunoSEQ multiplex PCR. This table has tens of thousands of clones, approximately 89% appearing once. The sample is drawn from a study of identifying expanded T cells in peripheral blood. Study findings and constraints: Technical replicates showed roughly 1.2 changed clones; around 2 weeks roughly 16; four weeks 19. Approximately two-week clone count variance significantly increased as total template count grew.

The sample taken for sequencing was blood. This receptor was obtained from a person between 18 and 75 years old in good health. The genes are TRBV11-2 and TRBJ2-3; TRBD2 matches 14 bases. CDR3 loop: CASSPRLAGGLDTQYF. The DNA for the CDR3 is TGTGCCAGCAGTCCACGACTAGCGGGGGGGCTAGATACGCAGTATTTT.